Below, one T cell receptor beta chain is given with its context. TCRbeta library preparation incorporated unique molecular identifiers. TCRdb re-called the PCR reads through MiXCR, storing one row per CDR3 protein. The profile shows 700,000 to 850,000 distinct CDR3 sequences, around 15% of them singletons. V lost 6 bases and J lost 3, with 18 bases in between. CDR3 length equals 14 residues. Germline V CDR1 and CDR2: DFQATT, SNEGSKA (reference sequence). This sample was included in a study of T-cell reconstitution after alpha-beta-depleted transplantation in children. The origin of this receptor is a male patient younger than 18 who had a stem cell transplant for acute lymphoblastic leukemia, so the T cells may come from the graft donor. Sequencing was performed on PBMCs, mostly from graft donor cells, taken 360 days after TCRalphabeta/CD19-depleted stem cell transplant. The rearrangement uses TRBV20-1 and TRBJ2-7; D could derive from TRBD1 or TRBD2 (5 bases each). CDR3 in DNA: TGCAGTGCCGGTGGAGCCAGGGACCTCTACGAGCAGTACTTC. Residues: CSAGGARDLYEQYF.